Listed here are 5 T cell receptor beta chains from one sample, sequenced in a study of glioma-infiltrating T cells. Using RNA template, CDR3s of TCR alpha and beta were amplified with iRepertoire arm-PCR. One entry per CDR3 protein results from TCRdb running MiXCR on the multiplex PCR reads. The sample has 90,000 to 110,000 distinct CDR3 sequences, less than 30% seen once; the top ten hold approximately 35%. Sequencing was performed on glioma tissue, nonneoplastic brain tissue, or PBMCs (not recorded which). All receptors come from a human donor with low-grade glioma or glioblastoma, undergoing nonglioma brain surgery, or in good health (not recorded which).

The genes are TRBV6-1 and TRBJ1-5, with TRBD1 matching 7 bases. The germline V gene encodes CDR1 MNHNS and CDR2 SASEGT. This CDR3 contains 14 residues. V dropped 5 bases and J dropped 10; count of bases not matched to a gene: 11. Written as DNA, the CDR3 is TGTGCCAGCAGTCGACACGGGGACAGCCAACCCCAGCATTTT. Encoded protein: CASSRHGDSQPQHF.

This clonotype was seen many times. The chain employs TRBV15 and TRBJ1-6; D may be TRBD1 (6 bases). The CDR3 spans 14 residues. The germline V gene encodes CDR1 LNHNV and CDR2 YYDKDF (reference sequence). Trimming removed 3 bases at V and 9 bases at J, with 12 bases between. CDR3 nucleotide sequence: TGTGCCACCAGCAGCCCGGGACAACTTTCACCCCTCCACTTT. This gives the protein CATSSPGQLSPLHF.

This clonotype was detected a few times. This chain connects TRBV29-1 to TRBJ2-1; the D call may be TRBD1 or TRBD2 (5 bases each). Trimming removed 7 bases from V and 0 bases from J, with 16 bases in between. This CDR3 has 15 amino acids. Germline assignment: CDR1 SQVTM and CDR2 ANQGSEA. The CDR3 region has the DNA TGCAGCGCCGCCCAAGGGGAGAGCTCCTACAATGAGCAGTTCTTC. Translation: CSAAQGESSYNEQFF.

The CDR3 loop reads CASSVRDRNQPQHF. The CDR3 region has the DNA TGTGCCAGCAGTGTACGGGACAGGAATCAGCCCCAGCATTTT. This chain joins TRBV2 and TRBJ1-5; 8 bases are shared with TRBD1. This CDR3 has 14 residues. V trimming: 4 bases; J trimming: 4 bases; junction bases outside the gene matches: 3. The germline gives CDR1 SNHLY, CDR2 FYNNEI.

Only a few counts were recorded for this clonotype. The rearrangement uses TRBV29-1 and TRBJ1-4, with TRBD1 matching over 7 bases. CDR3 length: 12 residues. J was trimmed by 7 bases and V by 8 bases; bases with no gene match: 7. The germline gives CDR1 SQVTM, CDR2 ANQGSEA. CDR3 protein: CSFVTGAEKLFF. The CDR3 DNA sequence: TGCAGCTTTGTTACAGGGGCTGAAAAACTGTTTTTT.